The entry below gives a single TCR beta chain sequence along with its context. Per the study methods: Nucleated cell counts were estimated from reference gene primer amplification. Profiling relied on immunoSEQ multiplex PCR, and the TCRdb table lists in-frame clones only, not all of them. V and J calls and clone size are given by that table; D and trimming were obtained from the DNA. The sample contains about 140,000 clones, 85% of which appear only once. Germline trimming cut 5 bases from V and 2 bases from J; bases unmatched to any gene: 3. This CDR3 is 14 amino acids long. Germline-derived CDR1 and CDR2 are WNHNN and SYGVQD (reference sequence). This sample is drawn from a study of blood T cell repertoires in COVID-19. Study-wide background: Material from acute and convalescent COVID-19 was sourced from the United States, Italy and Spain. T cells, B-cell-depleted T cells, or PBMCs provided the cDNA or gDNA that served as material.

The receptor was isolated from a man in his fifties with acute or convalescent COVID-19. The rearrangement links TRBV10-1 to TRBJ1-2; 9 bases are a match to TRBD1. The sequenced sample consisted of peripheral blood. CDR3 amino acids: CASSPGTGNYGYTF. CDR3 DNA sequence: TGCGCCAGCAGTCCAGGGACAGGGAACTATGGCTACACCTTC.